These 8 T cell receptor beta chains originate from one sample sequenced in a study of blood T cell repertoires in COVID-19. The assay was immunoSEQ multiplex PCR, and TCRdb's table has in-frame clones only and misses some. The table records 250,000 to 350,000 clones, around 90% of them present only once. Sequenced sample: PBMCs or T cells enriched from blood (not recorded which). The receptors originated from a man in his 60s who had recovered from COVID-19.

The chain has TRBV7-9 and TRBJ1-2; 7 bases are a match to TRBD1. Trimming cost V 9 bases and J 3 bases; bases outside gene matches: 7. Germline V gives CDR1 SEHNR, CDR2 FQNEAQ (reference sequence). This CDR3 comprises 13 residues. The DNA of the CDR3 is TGTGCCAGTCGGGGGCAGGGGGACTATGGCTACACCTTC. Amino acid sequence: CASRGQGDYGYTF. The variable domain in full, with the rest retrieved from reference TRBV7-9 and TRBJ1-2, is DTGVSQNPRHKITKRGQNVTFRCDPISEHNRLYWYRQTLGQGPEFLTYFQNEAQLEKSRLLSDRFSAERPKGSFSTLEIQRTEQGDSAMYLCASRGQGDYGYTFGSGTRLTVV.

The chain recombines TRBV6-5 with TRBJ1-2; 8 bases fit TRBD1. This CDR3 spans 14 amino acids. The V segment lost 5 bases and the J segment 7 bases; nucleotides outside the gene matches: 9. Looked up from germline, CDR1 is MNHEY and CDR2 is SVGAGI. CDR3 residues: CASSQGQVRRGYTF. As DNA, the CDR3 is TGTGCCAGCAGTCAGGGACAGGTCCGTCGTGGCTACACCTTC.

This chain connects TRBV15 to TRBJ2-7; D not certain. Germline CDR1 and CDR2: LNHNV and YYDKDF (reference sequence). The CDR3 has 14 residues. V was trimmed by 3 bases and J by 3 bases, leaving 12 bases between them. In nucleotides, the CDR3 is TGTGCCACCAGCAGCGTGTCGAGAAACTACGAGCAGTACTTC. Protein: CATSSVSRNYEQYF.

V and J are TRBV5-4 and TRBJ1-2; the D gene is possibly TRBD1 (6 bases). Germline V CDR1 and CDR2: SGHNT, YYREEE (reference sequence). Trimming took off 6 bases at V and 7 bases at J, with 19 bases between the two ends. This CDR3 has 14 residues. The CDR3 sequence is CASTLRPGGTGYTF. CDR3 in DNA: TGTGCCAGCACCCTCCGTCCGGGGGGCACTGGCTACACCTTC.

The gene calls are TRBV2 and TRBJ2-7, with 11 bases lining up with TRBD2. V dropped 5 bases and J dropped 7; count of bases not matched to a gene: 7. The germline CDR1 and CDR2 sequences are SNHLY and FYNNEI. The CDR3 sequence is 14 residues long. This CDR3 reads CASSLLAGVGEQYF. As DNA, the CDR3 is TGTGCCAGCAGTCTACTAGCGGGGGTGGGGGAGCAGTACTTC.

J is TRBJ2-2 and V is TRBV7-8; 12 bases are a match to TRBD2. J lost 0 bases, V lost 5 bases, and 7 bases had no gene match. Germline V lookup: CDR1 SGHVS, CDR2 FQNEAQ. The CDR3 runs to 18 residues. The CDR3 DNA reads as TGTGCCAGCAGCCCAAAGCGGACTAGCGGGGCGAACACCGGGGAGCTGTTTTTT. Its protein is CASSPKRTSGANTGELFF.

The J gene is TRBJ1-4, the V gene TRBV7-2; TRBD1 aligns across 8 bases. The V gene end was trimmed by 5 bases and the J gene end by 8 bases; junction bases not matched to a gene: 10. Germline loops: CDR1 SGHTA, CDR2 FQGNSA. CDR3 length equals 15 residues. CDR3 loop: CASSAIDRGTEKLFF. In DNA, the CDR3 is TGTGCCAGCAGCGCAATCGACAGGGGCACCGAAAAACTGTTTTTT.

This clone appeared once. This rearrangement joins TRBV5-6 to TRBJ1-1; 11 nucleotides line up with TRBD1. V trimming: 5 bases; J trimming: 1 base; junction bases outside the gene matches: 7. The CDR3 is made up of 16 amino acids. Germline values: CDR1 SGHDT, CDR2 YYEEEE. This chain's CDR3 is CASRKWTGGPNTEAFF. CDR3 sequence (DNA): TGTGCCAGCAGAAAATGGACAGGGGGCCCGAACACTGAAGCTTTCTTT.